This TCR beta chain was profiled in a study of cytomegalovirus exposure and HLA in healthy donors. Notes on the study in general: Per published reports, the classifier diagnosed cytomegalovirus status with high specificity and sensitivity. The authors listed approximately 160 TCR beta chains as cytomegalovirus-associated. Across donors, presence/absence analyses took sequencing depth to be roughly uniform.

The trim removed 2 bases at V and 1 base at J, leaving 4 bases unmatched. CDR1 is SGHRS, CDR2 YFSETQ, per germline. This CDR3 comprises 16 residues. With respect to this clone: What it binds is not known.

The PCR employed 60 Vbeta primers together with 13 Jbeta primers. TCRdb keeps only in-frame clones here, not all; method: immunoSEQ multiplex PCR. The profile shows over 90,000 clones, around 76% of them singletons. Despite likely unrecorded immune exposures, the donors were nominally healthy at the time of sampling. The V and J genes are TRBV5-1 and TRBJ2-2; 8 bases agree with TRBD2. The sample taken for sequencing was PBMCs. The receptor comes from a woman aged 18-29 years in good health and CMV-seropositive. CDR3 residues: CASSFLAGGNTGELFF. CDR3 DNA: TGCGCCAGCAGCTTTTTGGCGGGGGGGAACACCGGGGAGCTGTTTTTT.